These 5 T cell receptor beta chains were sequenced from one sample in a study of cytomegalovirus exposure and HLA in healthy donors. PCR amplification relied on 60 Vbeta primers (plus 13 Jbeta primers). Sequencing used immunoSEQ multiplex PCR; TCRdb keeps in-frame clones, though not all of them. The sample carries 100,000 to 150,000 clones, roughly 80% recorded once. The sample taken for sequencing was PBMCs. These receptors came from a man aged 25-45 years in good health and CMV-seronegative.

This clone appeared a few times. The rearrangement links TRBV7-8 to TRBJ1-1, with 7 nucleotides matching TRBD1. The germline CDR1 and CDR2 sequences are SGHVS and FQNEAQ. The ends lost 4 bases at V and 0 bases at J; junction bases unmatched: 5. The CDR3 spans 15 residues. The CDR3 loop is CASSYRTGMNTEAFF. CDR3 in DNA: TGTGCCAGCAGCTATCGGACAGGTATGAACACTGAAGCTTTCTTT.

The chain couples TRBV6-5 to TRBJ1-5; D is perhaps TRBD1 (6 bases). The CDR3 has 15 residues. The germline V gene encodes CDR1 MNHEY and CDR2 SVGAGI. V was shortened by 6 bases and J by 3 bases, with 15 bases between the two germline ends. The CDR3 DNA is TGTGCCAGCAGCTCTACCCAGGGGTTCAATCAGCCCCAGCATTTT. Translating gives CASSSTQGFNQPQHF.

The chain joins TRBV5-1 to TRBJ1-1; 10 nucleotides agree with TRBD1. Germline-derived CDR1 and CDR2 are SGHRS and YFSETQ. The CDR3 totals 17 residues. Trimming at V came to 0 bases and at J to 4 bases, leaving 9 bases not matched to a gene. The CDR3 loop is CASSLVDRGRGGTEAFF. CDR3 coding DNA: TGCGCCAGCAGCTTGGTGGACAGGGGGAGAGGGGGCACTGAAGCTTTCTTT.

The CDR3, as DNA: TGTGCCAGCAGCCTACGCGGGACAGGGAGTGAGCAGTACTTC. It is translated as CASSLRGTGSEQYF. This chain connects TRBV5-6 to TRBJ2-7; 9 positions agree with TRBD1. The J segment lost 7 bases and the V segment lost 4 bases, leaving 9 bases of the junction unmatched. The CDR3 consists of 14 residues. Germline CDR1 reads SGHDT; CDR2 reads YYEEEE.

This clone appeared a few times. The chain uses TRBV30 and TRBJ1-5, with TRBD1 as a possible D gene (6 bases). CDR1 GTSNPN and CDR2 SVGIG come from the germline V gene (reference sequence). Trimming removed 8 bases at V and 4 bases at J, with 12 bases between. The CDR3 sequence is 12 residues long. CDR3 amino acids: CAVDRFNQPQHF. CDR3 DNA: TGTGCCGTCGACAGGTTTAATCAGCCCCAGCATTTT.